The 25 T cell receptor beta chains presented below share a single source sample, sequenced in a study of shared clonotypes between healthy human individuals. The data were produced by immunoSEQ multiplex PCR, yet TCRdb's version contains in-frame clones alone and is incomplete. The table shows more than 2 million clones, with 90% to 96% occurring only once. Sequenced sample: naive CD4+ T cells sorted from blood. Subset noted: CD45RA+ positively selected. The receptors were sampled from a man younger than 35 in good health.

The rearrangement links TRBV27 to TRBJ2-7; D may be TRBD2 (5 bases). Trimming stripped 6 bases from V and 13 bases from J, with 22 bases between. CDR1 MNHEY and CDR2 SMNVEV come from the germline V gene (reference sequence). There are 13 residues in the CDR3. CDR3 sequence (DNA): TGTGCCAGCAGCCCCTCCGGGAAAGTATCGAAATACTTC. Its protein product is CASSPSGKVSKYF.

The chain recombines TRBV25-1 with TRBJ2-3; 8 bases match TRBD1. V lost 6 bases and J lost 3; bases outside the gene matches: 8. The CDR3 is 15 residues long. Germline V lookup: CDR1 MGHDK, CDR2 SYGVNS. The CDR3, as DNA: TGTGCCAGCAGCCTCCGAGGACAGGGTACAGATACGCAGTATTTT. It specifies CASSLRGQGTDTQYF. The complete variable domain, with remaining parts taken from reference TRBV25-1 and TRBJ2-3, reads EADIYQTPRYLVIGTGKKITLECSQTMGHDKMYWYQQDPGMELHLIHYSYGVNSTEKGDLSSESTVSRIRTEHFPLTLESARPSHTSQYLCASSLRGQGTDTQYFGPGTRLTVL.

This chain uses TRBV5-1 with TRBJ2-1, with 11 positions matching TRBD2. The trim removed 3 bases at V and 7 bases at J, leaving 9 bases unmatched. Germline V lookup: CDR1 SGHRS, CDR2 YFSETQ. The CDR3 has 16 residues. The CDR3, as DNA: TGCGCCAGCAGCTCCGTGGGTTTAGCGGGAGGGAATGAGCAGTTCTTC. It is translated as CASSSVGLAGGNEQFF. The full variable domain, rest sourced from reference TRBV5-1 and TRBJ2-1, is KAGVTQTPRYLIKTRGQQVTLSCSPISGHRSVSWYQQTPGQGLQFLFEYFSETQRNKGNFPGRFSGRQFSNSRSEMNVSTLELGDSALYLCASSSVGLAGGNEQFFGPGTRLTVL.

V usage is TRBV9 and J usage is TRBJ2-1, with TRBD2 identical over 7 bases. Trimming removed 4 bases from V and 2 bases from J; junction bases left unmatched: 9. The CDR3 length is 16 residues. CDR1 is SGDLS and CDR2 is YYNGEE in the germline V gene. In DNA form, the CDR3 reads TGTGCCAGCAGCCTCGGACTAAGCGGGGCCTACAATGAGCAGTTCTTC. Residues: CASSLGLSGAYNEQFF.

The chain is built from TRBV5-1 and TRBJ1-2, with unresolved D. Germline CDR1 and CDR2: SGHRS and YFSETQ. V lost 0 bases and J lost 7, with 16 bases in between. The CDR3 sequence is 15 residues long. CDR3 DNA sequence: TGCGCCAGCAGCTTGGGGAGTGAAGTGATACGTGGCTACACCTTC. Its protein is CASSLGSEVIRGYTF.

This chain connects TRBV14 to TRBJ1-6; D might be TRBD1 (6 bases). The CDR3 runs to 14 residues. V was shortened by 2 bases and J by 9 bases, with 11 bases between the two germline ends. CDR1 SGHDN and CDR2 FVKESK come from the germline V gene. The CDR3 sequence: CASSQRGPGSPLHF. CDR3 DNA: TGTGCCAGCAGCCAACGGGGGCCTGGTTCACCCCTCCACTTT.

The J gene is TRBJ2-2, the V gene TRBV19, with a weak D call TRBD1 (5 bases). The CDR3 is made up of 13 amino acids. With 7 bases removed from V and 6 bases from J, the gap between germline ends came to 12 bases. CDR1 is LNHDA, CDR2 SQIVND, per germline (reference sequence). CDR3 DNA sequence: TGTGCCAGTACCAATAGGGGATCCGGGGAGCTGTTTTTT. Amino acid sequence: CASTNRGSGELFF.

The chain couples TRBV15 to TRBJ1-2; D ambiguous. The CDR3 is made up of 19 amino acids. From germline, CDR1 is LNHNV and CDR2 YYDKDF (reference sequence). V shed 0 bases and J shed 0 bases, with 20 bases lying between them. This CDR3 reads CATSRDPYTAREPNYGYTF. Written as DNA, the CDR3 is TGTGCCACCAGCAGAGATCCATACACAGCCAGAGAACCTAACTATGGCTACACCTTC.

This chain connects TRBV9 to TRBJ2-5; D is ambiguous. CDR3 size: 15 residues. CDR1 is SGDLS, CDR2 YYNGEE, per germline. V dropped 0 bases and J dropped 6 bases, with 15 bases sitting between them. The CDR3 region has the DNA TGTGCCAGCAGCGTAGATGGGGTGGATTGGCAGACCCAGTACTTC. It specifies CASSVDGVDWQTQYF.

V is TRBV27 and J is TRBJ2-7; 10 nucleotides agree with TRBD2. Losses at the gene ends were 5 bases for V and 6 bases for J; bases not matched to a gene: 7. Germline values: CDR1 MNHEY, CDR2 SMNVEV (reference sequence). The CDR3 consists of 14 residues. The CDR3 protein is CASSPSSGSAEQYF. CDR3 DNA: TGTGCCAGCAGTCCCTCTAGCGGGAGCGCCGAGCAGTACTTC.

The chain recombines TRBV28 with TRBJ2-1, with 8 bases fitting TRBD2. Germline-derived CDR1 and CDR2 are MDHEN and SYDVKM. The CDR3 runs to 15 residues. V lost 6 bases to trimming and J lost 5 bases; unmatched junction nucleotides: 9. CDR3 protein: CASSRGGSGDNEQFF. In DNA form, the CDR3 reads TGTGCCAGCAGCCGGGGGGGTTCGGGCGACAATGAGCAGTTCTTC.

The V call is TRBV27, the J call TRBJ2-7, with a possible D match to TRBD1 (5 bases). Germline loops: CDR1 MNHEY, CDR2 SMNVEV (reference sequence). The V and J ends lost 2 bases and 2 bases respectively, with 10 bases between them. The length of the CDR3 is 14 residues. This CDR3 is CASSLQGRPYEQYF. The CDR3 bases are TGTGCCAGCAGTTTACAGGGCCGTCCCTACGAGCAGTACTTC.

The rearrangement joins TRBV7-9 to TRBJ1-2, with D hard to call. Germline V gives CDR1 SEHNR, CDR2 FQNEAQ (reference sequence). The CDR3 is 15 residues long. Between the trimmed V and J ends, which lost 2 bases and 0 bases, there was a span of 10 bases. This CDR3 is CASSLSNSPNYGYTF. CDR3 coding DNA: TGTGCCAGCAGCTTAAGTAACAGTCCTAACTATGGCTACACCTTC.

This clone has just one count. The rearrangement links TRBV6-4 to TRBJ1-1; D perhaps matches TRBD1 (5 bases). This CDR3 has 15 amino acids. V was shortened by 0 bases and J by 6 bases, with 14 bases between the two germline ends. Germline V lookup: CDR1 MRHNA, CDR2 SNTAGT. CDR3 in DNA: TGTGCCAGCAGTGACTCTTGGACAACTCGGGCTGAAGCTTTCTTT. Its protein is CASSDSWTTRAEAFF.

The J gene is TRBJ2-7, the V gene TRBV18; perhaps TRBD1 as D (6 bases). The CDR3 covers 14 residues. In germline, CDR1 is KGHSH, CDR2 LQKENI. V gave up 5 bases and J gave up 9 bases, with 20 bases separating them. The CDR3: CASSEGTTPTGQYF. CDR3 coding DNA: TGTGCCAGCTCAGAAGGGACAACTCCTACGGGGCAGTACTTC.

The count of this clone is one. The chain links TRBV29-1 to TRBJ2-3, with D tentatively TRBD2 (6 bases). V was shortened by 8 bases and J by 1 base, with 10 bases between the two germline ends. Germline V lookup: CDR1 SQVTM, CDR2 ANQGSEA. The CDR3 runs 12 residues. The CDR3 sequence: CSTASGTDTQYF. The DNA of the CDR3 is TGCAGCACCGCTAGCGGCACAGATACGCAGTATTTT.

This chain links TRBV30 with TRBJ2-7; D is unclear. Germline V CDR1 and CDR2: GTSNPN, SVGIG (reference sequence). Trimming pared 3 bases from V and 0 bases from J, leaving 6 bases between. The CDR3 contains 12 residues. The CDR3 nucleotides are TGTGCCTGGAGCCATGTCTCCTACGAGCAGTACTTC. Translation gives CAWSHVSYEQYF.

The chain combines TRBV7-9 with TRBJ2-7; 7 bases map to TRBD1. The germline CDR1 and CDR2 sequences are SEHNR and FQNEAQ (reference sequence). V was clipped by 5 bases and J by 7 bases; unmatched bases: 5. CDR3 size: 12 residues. Written as DNA, the CDR3 is TGTGCCAGCAGCCGGACAGGTTCGGAGCAGTACTTC. Its translation is CASSRTGSEQYF.

DNA of the CDR3: TGCGCCAGCAGCCACGGACAGGGAGACGAGCAGTACTTC. Its translation: CASSHGQGDEQYF. V gene TRBV4-1 combines with J gene TRBJ2-7; the match to TRBD1 covers 8 bases. The CDR3 is 13 amino acids. The V gene's germline CDR1 is MGHRA and CDR2 YSYEKL. The trim removed 3 bases at V and 5 bases at J, leaving 3 bases unmatched.

This clone was observed a single time. The chain combines TRBV11-3 with TRBJ2-5; TRBD2 agrees at 10 bases. The junction had 14 bases not matched to a gene; V was cut back by 5 bases and J by 2 bases. Germline assignment: CDR1 SGHNT and CDR2 YENEEA. This CDR3 is 18 amino acids long. The chain's CDR3 is CASSQRGLAGAEQETQYF. Here the CDR3 DNA reads TGTGCCAGCAGCCAGAGAGGGCTAGCGGGGGCCGAACAAGAGACCCAGTACTTC.

V is TRBV30 and J is TRBJ1-5; D ambiguous. V lost 3 bases, J lost 3 bases, and 12 bases lay in between. CDR1 and CDR2 (germline): GTSNPN, SVGIG (reference sequence). The length of the CDR3 is 14 residues. Here the CDR3 reads CAWSGVYSNQPQHF. In nucleotides, the CDR3 is TGTGCCTGGAGCGGGGTCTACTCCAATCAGCCCCAGCATTTT.

The chain is built from TRBV6-5 and TRBJ1-6; no definite D call. Germline V CDR1 and CDR2: MNHEY, SVGAGI. CDR3 length equals 12 residues. Trimming took 6 bases from V and 10 from J, leaving 10 bases between them. DNA of the CDR3: TGTGCCAGCAGCGTTACGGGGTCACCCCTCCACTTT. It yields the protein CASSVTGSPLHF.

The rearrangement links TRBV6-1 to TRBJ1-1; 8 bases map to TRBD1. Looked up from germline, CDR1 is MNHNS and CDR2 is SASEGT. The J segment lost 6 bases and the V segment lost 8 bases, leaving 11 bases of the junction unmatched. The CDR3 length is 14 residues. This CDR3 is CASVKDRASSEAFF. The DNA for the CDR3 is TGTGCCAGCGTTAAGGACAGGGCAAGCTCTGAAGCTTTCTTT.

This chain uses TRBV28 with TRBJ2-1; D might be TRBD2 (6 bases). V was clipped by 2 bases and J by 4 bases, with 6 bases between them. There are 13 residues in the CDR3. Per the germline V gene, CDR1 is MDHEN and CDR2 is SYDVKM. The CDR3 bases are TGTGCCAGCAGTTTAGGGGGGTACAATGAGCAGTTCTTC. Amino acids: CASSLGGYNEQFF. Full variable domain (missing parts from reference TRBV28 and TRBJ2-1): DVKVTQSSRYLVKRTGEKVFLECVQDMDHENMFWYRQDPGLGLRLIYFSYDVKMKEKGDIPEGYSVSREKKERFSLILESASTNQTSMYLCASSLGGYNEQFFGPGTRLTVL.

This clone appeared once. CDR3 coding DNA: TGTGCCAGCAGCGCCGGACGGAGGAACTATGGCTACACCTTC. Amino acid sequence: CASSAGRRNYGYTF. The gene calls are TRBV9 and TRBJ1-2; D uncertain. CDR3 size: 14 residues. Germline V gives CDR1 SGDLS, CDR2 YYNGEE. Between the trimmed V and J ends, which lost 3 bases and 2 bases, there was a span of 11 bases.